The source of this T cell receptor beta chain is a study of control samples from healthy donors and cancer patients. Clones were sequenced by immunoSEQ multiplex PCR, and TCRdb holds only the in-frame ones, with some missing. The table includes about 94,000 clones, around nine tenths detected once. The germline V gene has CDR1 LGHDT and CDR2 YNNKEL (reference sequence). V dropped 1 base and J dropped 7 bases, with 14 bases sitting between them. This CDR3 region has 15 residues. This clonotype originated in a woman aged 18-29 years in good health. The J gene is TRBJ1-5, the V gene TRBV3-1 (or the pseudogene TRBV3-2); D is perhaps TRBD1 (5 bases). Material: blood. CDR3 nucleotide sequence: TGTGCCAGCAGCCAAGGAGTAGGGGACGGCCAGCCCCAGCATTTT. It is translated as CASSQGVGDGQPQHF.